The source of this T cell receptor beta chain is a study of glioma-infiltrating T cells after dendritic cell vaccination. Study details: Dendritic cell vaccination trial patients had either newly diagnosed or recurrent glioblastoma.

Time point in this sample: after dendritic cell vaccination, including at tumor progression/relapse. Only patients with spare fresh-frozen tumor and over two years of follow-up were included. No glioblastoma patient carried an isocitrate dehydrogenase mutation. Germline CDR1 is SGHNT and CDR2 is YYREEE (reference sequence). Trimming left V 4 bases short and J 11 bases short, with 21 bases between. This CDR3 spans 14 amino acids. Amplification used 60 V beta primers and 13 J beta primers. TCRdb's copy holds only in-frame clones and misses some; the assay was immunoSEQ multiplex PCR. The sample shows more than 95,000 clones, around 91% of them seen only once.

This chain connects TRBV5-4 to TRBJ1-2; D remains unclear. The sequence was obtained from a human donor with glioblastoma. This sample comprised blood, obtained after dendritic cell vaccination. As DNA, the CDR3 is TGTGCCAGCAGCGATTATCGTGGGGTGCGGGATTACACCTTC. It translates to CASSDYRGVRDYTF. The full variable domain, its missing parts supplied by reference TRBV5-4 and TRBJ1-2, is ETGVTQSPTHLIKTRGQQVTLRCSSQSGHNTVSWYQQALGQGPQFIFQYYREEENGRGNFPPRFSGLQFPNYSSELNVNALELDDSALYLCASSDYRGVRDYTFGSGTRLTVV.